These 20 T cell receptor beta chains were all obtained from the same sample, sequenced in a study of shared clonotypes between healthy human individuals (TCRdb year 2020). Libraries were built with the immunoSEQ multiplex PCR assay. TCRdb re-hosts the immuneACCESS table, in-frame sequences only. Its copies lack some clones; in the studies checked, an unresolved V gene accounts for under half of them, and the cause for the rest is not known. The sample yields under 2.5 million clones; 85% to 95% were counted once. The biggest ten clones account for 0.3% to 0.4% of the sample. Sequencing used naive CD4+ T cells from PBMCs. Interpreted using the paper, the cell subset or site label stands for: CD45RA+ positively selected. Receptor source: a man aged 18 to 29 in good health. Some clones in this sample may be carry-over from other donors' samples.

The chain carries TRBV7-2 and TRBJ2-1, with a weak D call TRBD1 (8 bases). CDR1 is SGHTA and CDR2 is FQGNSA in the germline V gene. This CDR3 is built from 15 residues. V was cut by 4 bases and J by 3 bases, with 13 bases left in between. The chain's CDR3 is CASSSQGGVYNEQFF. As DNA, the CDR3 is TGTGCCAGCAGCTCACAGGGGGGGGTCTACAATGAGCAGTTCTTC.

This chain connects TRBV5-4 to TRBJ2-5, with 11 nucleotides matching TRBD1. Germline V gene sequence: CDR1 SGHNT, CDR2 YYREEE (reference sequence). The CDR3 has 16 amino acids. V dropped 4 bases and J dropped 4; count of bases not matched to a gene: 9. As DNA, the CDR3 is TGTGCCAGCAGCCTGAGGGACAGGGGGTCGGGAGAGACCCAGTACTTC. Residues: CASSLRDRGSGETQYF.

The chain has TRBV7-9 and TRBJ2-1, with D perhaps assigned TRBD1 or TRBD2 (5 bases each). Germline-derived CDR1 and CDR2 are SEHNR and FQNEAQ (reference sequence). The ends were cut back, 5 bases at V and 4 bases at J, with 15 bases in the middle. CDR3 length equals 15 residues. The CDR3 region is CASSGSFGAYNEQFF. As DNA, the CDR3 is TGTGCCAGCAGCGGATCCTTCGGGGCGTACAATGAGCAGTTCTTC.

The rearrangement joins TRBV27 to TRBJ2-7; D is unclear. The CDR3 runs 13 residues. The V end lost 5 bases, the J end lost 2 bases, and 10 bases lay between the germline ends. The germline gives CDR1 MNHEY, CDR2 SMNVEV (reference sequence). CDR3 amino acids: CASSAGLTYEQYF. CDR3 bases: TGTGCCAGCAGTGCCGGTTTAACCTACGAGCAGTACTTC.

This clone occurred once. J is TRBJ2-7 and V is TRBV19; 11 bases match TRBD2. Unmatched junction bases numbered 2, after V lost 1 base and J lost 3 bases. Germline V gives CDR1 LNHDA, CDR2 SQIVND (reference sequence). The CDR3 runs to 15 residues. The CDR3 sequence: CASSIVTSGSYEQYF. Written as DNA, the CDR3 is TGTGCCAGTAGTATAGTCACTAGCGGGAGCTACGAGCAGTACTTC.

As to this clone: At the DNA level, this CDR3 is encoded by other sequences in the same sample as well. The chain recombines TRBV28 with TRBJ1-5; TRBD1 aligns across 9 bases. The V gene end was trimmed by 5 bases and the J gene end by 7 bases; junction bases not matched to a gene: 6. The CDR3 totals 14 residues. Germline V gives CDR1 MDHEN, CDR2 SYDVKM. CDR3: CASSPGQGRQPQHF. The DNA for the CDR3 is TGTGCCAGCAGTCCGGGACAGGGAAGGCAGCCCCAGCATTTT.

The chain couples TRBV5-1 to TRBJ1-5, with TRBD1 matching 9 bases. CDR3 length: 14 residues. V was clipped by 1 base and J by 8 bases; unmatched bases: 4. Germline assignment: CDR1 SGHRS and CDR2 YFSETQ. CDR3 bases: TGCGCCAGCAGCTTGACAGGGGGCGACAAGCCCCAGCATTTT. It yields the protein CASSLTGGDKPQHF.

In its sample, this clone was seen a few times. This sequence joins TRBV7-6 and TRBJ1-5, with 9 bases that match TRBD1. The CDR3 totals 16 residues. The J segment lost 0 bases and the V segment lost 0 bases, leaving 0 bases of the junction unmatched. Germline values: CDR1 SGHVS, CDR2 FNYEAQ. Here the CDR3 reads CASSLAGQGSNQPQHF. Here the CDR3 DNA reads TGTGCCAGCAGCTTAGCGGGACAGGGTAGCAATCAGCCCCAGCATTTT.

The gene calls are TRBV2 and TRBJ2-3; D is ambiguous. This CDR3 spans 14 amino acids. The V end was cut by 5 bases, the J end by 1 base, with 10 bases between. CDR1 and CDR2 (germline): SNHLY, FYNNEI. In DNA form, the CDR3 reads TGTGCCAGCAGTATCAAGGGCGGCACAGATACGCAGTATTTT. It yields the protein CASSIKGGTDTQYF.

The chain recombines TRBV7-2 with TRBJ2-1; no definite D call. The germline CDR1 and CDR2 sequences are SGHTA and FQGNSA. There are 16 residues in the CDR3. Trimming removed 1 base at V and 3 bases at J, with 13 bases between. The DNA for the CDR3 is TGTGCCAGCAGCTTAGTTCTGGGTCCGAGCTACAATGAGCAGTTCTTC. Translated: CASSLVLGPSYNEQFF.

The chain employs TRBV19 and TRBJ2-2, with D uncertain. CDR1 LNHDA and CDR2 SQIVND come from the germline V gene (reference sequence). The V gene lost 8 bases and the J gene lost 4 bases, with 8 bases spanning the gap. This CDR3 has 12 amino acids. CDR3 region: CASWVGTGELFF. CDR3 sequence (DNA): TGTGCCAGTTGGGTGGGCACCGGGGAGCTGTTTTTT.

Turning to this clone: Other DNA sequences in the sample encode the same CDR3. This chain links TRBV19 with TRBJ1-5, with D perhaps matching TRBD1 (5 bases). Between the trimmed V and J ends, which lost 3 bases and 5 bases, there was a span of 8 bases. Germline values: CDR1 LNHDA, CDR2 SQIVND (reference sequence). There are 13 residues in the CDR3. This chain's CDR3 is CASSISRDQPQHF. Here the CDR3 DNA reads TGTGCCAGTAGTATCTCCAGGGATCAGCCCCAGCATTTT.

The chain employs TRBV7-3 and TRBJ2-2; D perhaps matches TRBD2 (6 bases). V shed 5 bases and J shed 1 base, with 23 bases lying between them. The CDR3 runs to 19 residues. CDR1 and CDR2 from the germline V gene are SGHTA and FQGTGA. The CDR3 loop reads CASSNFLIPGLQNTGELFF. The CDR3 DNA is TGTGCCAGCAGCAACTTTTTAATCCCGGGACTTCAGAACACCGGGGAGCTGTTTTTT.

Concerning this clone itself: Other DNA variants within this sample encode the same CDR3. The CDR3 region is CASSQGQGGEKLFF. In DNA, the CDR3 is TGCGCCAGCAGCCAGGGACAGGGTGGCGAAAAACTGTTTTTT. The V and J genes are TRBV4-3 and TRBJ1-4; 9 bases line up with TRBD1. The CDR3 runs 14 residues. Unmatched junction bases numbered 4, after V lost 3 bases and J lost 8 bases. The germline gives CDR1 LGHNA, CDR2 YSLEER.

The chain links TRBV2 to TRBJ2-4; the D is unclear. This CDR3 contains 14 residues. Germline CDR1 is SNHLY and CDR2 is FYNNEI. The germline V and J ends were trimmed by 3 bases and 2 bases, with 8 bases remaining between them. The CDR3, as DNA: TGTGCCAGCAGTGAGGGTCAGTCCAAAAACATTCAGTACTTC. This translates into CASSEGQSKNIQYF.

V and J are TRBV27 and TRBJ2-1, with D possibly being TRBD2 (6 bases). This CDR3 spans 14 amino acids. Germline CDR1 MNHEY, CDR2 SMNVEV (reference sequence). Trimming stripped 6 bases from V and 0 bases from J, with 9 bases between. The CDR3 reads CASRDYTSYNEQFF. The CDR3 DNA follows: TGTGCCAGCAGGGACTATACCTCCTACAATGAGCAGTTCTTC.

This clone appeared a single time. This chain joins TRBV7-6 and TRBJ2-1; tentatively, D is TRBD2 (5 bases). V was trimmed by 9 bases and J by 0 bases, leaving 9 bases between them. Germline V gene lookup returns CDR1 SGHVS and CDR2 FNYEAQ. The CDR3 is made up of 13 amino acids. CDR3 region: CASSEGSYNEQFF. The CDR3 DNA follows: TGTGCCAGTTCCGAGGGCTCCTACAATGAGCAGTTCTTC. Full variable domain (outside the CDR3, taken from reference TRBV7-6 and TRBJ2-1): GAGVSQSPRYKVTKRGQDVALRCDPISGHVSLYWYRQALGQGPEFLTYFNYEAQQDKSGLPNDRFSAERPEGSISTLTIQRTEQRDSAMYRCASSEGSYNEQFFGPGTRLTVL.

Remarks on this clone: The same CDR3 also results from other DNA sequences found in this sample. In DNA form, the CDR3 reads TGTGCCAGCAGCGTATCTGGCACAGATACGCAGTATTTT. Translated, it gives CASSVSGTDTQYF. J is TRBJ2-3 and V is TRBV9, with D hard to call. Germline CDR1 SGDLS, CDR2 YYNGEE. V lost 1 base and J 1 base, leaving 4 bases between the germline ends. The CDR3 totals 13 residues.

The V call is TRBV19, the J call TRBJ2-2; 11 bases match TRBD2. Germline trimming cut 9 bases from V and 0 bases from J; bases unmatched to any gene: 6. Per the germline V gene, CDR1 is LNHDA and CDR2 is SQIVND (reference sequence). The CDR3 totals 16 residues. The CDR3 bases are TGTGCCAGCCGGTTACTAGCGGGAGCGAACACCGGGGAGCTGTTTTTT. Encoded protein: CASRLLAGANTGELFF.

The chain combines TRBV5-4 with TRBJ2-7; D could derive from TRBD1 or TRBD2 (5 bases each). Trimming pared 0 bases from V and 2 bases from J, leaving 9 bases between. This CDR3 is 14 amino acids long. Germline V gives CDR1 SGHNT, CDR2 YYREEE (reference sequence). CDR3 region: CASSLAGTAYEQYF. CDR3 coding DNA: TGTGCCAGCAGCTTGGCAGGGACCGCCTACGAGCAGTACTTC. Full variable domain (rest looked up from reference TRBV5-4 and TRBJ2-7): ETGVTQSPTHLIKTRGQQVTLRCSSQSGHNTVSWYQQALGQGPQFIFQYYREEENGRGNFPPRFSGLQFPNYSSELNVNALELDDSALYLCASSLAGTAYEQYFGPGTRLTVT.